Following are 16 T cell receptor beta chains from one sample sequenced in a study of human T cells and chemical hapten exposure. TCRdb re-derived calls from the RACE reads in MiXCR, one entry per CDR3 protein. Among over 70,000 distinct CDR3 sequences listed, approximately 14% were seen once. Time point specified: pre-sensitization, week 0. Stated treatment: therapeutic diphenylcyclopropenone sensitization with weekly scalp DPC. The specimen was whole blood, collected in connection with sensitization to the hapten diphenylcyclopropenone (DPC). Receptors were obtained from a woman in her forties or fifties with alopecia areata. Some clones in this sample may be carry-over from other donors' samples.

There are many counts of this clonotype. V is TRBV11-2 and J is TRBJ2-3; no clear D gene. CDR1 is SGHAT and CDR2 is FQNNGV in the germline V gene. The length of the CDR3 is 16 residues. Trimming left V 5 bases short and J 4 bases short, with 19 bases between. For the CDR3, the DNA is TGTGCCAGCAGCGACCGGGCTTACACCGCGGCAGATACGCAGTATTTT. This translates into CASSDRAYTAADTQYF.

This clonotype has more than one count but fewer than ten. Here the CDR3 reads CASSLVSGRALGEQFF. CDR3 in DNA: TGTGCCAGCAGCTTAGTTAGCGGGAGGGCCTTAGGTGAGCAGTTCTTC. The chain employs TRBV7-2 and TRBJ2-1, with TRBD2 matching 11 bases. V lost 1 base and J lost 9; bases outside the gene matches: 8. The germline CDR1 and CDR2 sequences are SGHTA and FQGNSA. The CDR3 contains 16 residues.

V and J are TRBV24-1 and TRBJ2-7; perhaps TRBD1 as D (5 bases). Germline V lookup: CDR1 KGHDR, CDR2 SFDVKD. This CDR3 spans 17 amino acids. Trimming shortened V by 3 bases and J by 5 bases, and 22 bases separated the two germline ends. DNA for the CDR3: TGTGCCACCAGTGATCGCAGGGCAGACCCGACAAGGAACGAGCAGTACTTC. Residues: CATSDRRADPTRNEQYF.

The rearrangement links TRBV28 to TRBJ1-4, with 7 bases matching TRBD1. The junction had 5 bases not matched to a gene; V was cut back by 6 bases and J by 7 bases. CDR1 and CDR2 from the germline V gene are MDHEN and SYDVKM. This CDR3 has 13 residues. The CDR3, as DNA: TGTGCCAGCAGAGACAGGGCTAGTGAAAAACTGTTTTTT. Protein: CASRDRASEKLFF.

The chain has TRBV18 and TRBJ2-3; 12 nucleotides agree with TRBD2. From germline, CDR1 is KGHSH and CDR2 LQKENI. This CDR3 comprises 18 residues. Losses at the gene ends were 3 bases for V and 6 bases for J; bases not matched to a gene: 13. The CDR3 protein is CASSPIPGLAGLTDTQYF. In DNA, the CDR3 is TGTGCCAGCTCACCGATCCCTGGACTAGCGGGATTAACCGATACGCAGTATTTT. The variable domain in full, with the rest retrieved from reference TRBV18 and TRBJ2-3, is NAGVMQNPRHLVRRRGQEARLRCSPMKGHSHVYWYRQLPEEGLKFMVYLQKENIIDESGMPKERFSAEFPKEGPSILRIQQVVRGDSAAYFCASSPIPGLAGLTDTQYFGPGTRLTVL.

The table lists this clonotype with a few counts. The chain uses TRBV11-2 and TRBJ2-1, with TRBD1 matching over 9 bases. The V gene's germline CDR1 is SGHAT and CDR2 FQNNGV. With 6 bases clipped from V and 4 bases from J, the junction kept 10 bases outside the gene matches. CDR3 length: 16 amino acids. CDR3 sequence reads: CASSNNRGPRYNEQFF. In DNA form, the CDR3 reads TGTGCCAGCAGTAATAACAGGGGGCCGCGTTACAATGAGCAGTTCTTC.

Only a few counts were recorded for this clonotype. This rearrangement joins TRBV15 to TRBJ1-2; 7 bases map to TRBD1. Germline V gives CDR1 LNHNV, CDR2 YYDKDF (reference sequence). The J segment lost 5 bases and the V segment lost 0 bases, leaving 12 bases of the junction unmatched. The CDR3 length is 17 residues. The CDR3 region has the DNA TGTGCCACCAGCAGAGATCTGTGGGACAGTTATCGTTATGGCTACACCTTC. It codes for CATSRDLWDSYRYGYTF.

The V call is TRBV5-1, the J call TRBJ2-2; 9 nucleotides line up with TRBD1. Germline CDR1 is SGHRS and CDR2 is YFSETQ. The V and J ends lost 4 bases and 5 bases, in that order; junction bases with no gene match: 3. The CDR3 loop spans 14 amino acids. The CDR3 sequence is CASSRGQGTGELFF. The CDR3 DNA reads TGCGCCAGCAGCAGGGGACAGGGAACCGGGGAGCTGTTTTTT.

This clonotype has a count of ten or more. The chain combines TRBV20-1 with TRBJ1-5, with D unresolved. The CDR3 loop spans 14 amino acids. Germline V gives CDR1 DFQATT, CDR2 SNEGSKA (reference sequence). V lost 3 bases and J 1 base, leaving 10 bases between the germline ends. CDR3 in amino acids: CSASGEGSNQPQHF. The CDR3 DNA reads TGCAGTGCTAGTGGGGAAGGGAGCAATCAGCCCCAGCATTTT.

The rearrangement uses TRBV29-1 and TRBJ2-7; D gene unclear. Germline CDR1 is SQVTM and CDR2 is ANQGSEA. Trimming removed 4 bases at V and 1 base at J, with 8 bases between. CDR3 length: 12 amino acids. CDR3 DNA: TGCAGCGTTGGAAGGGTTTCCTACGAGCAGTACTTC. Translated, it gives CSVGRVSYEQYF.

The table lists this clonotype with a few counts. This chain links TRBV7-9 with TRBJ1-2; D unclear. The V gene lost 5 bases and the J gene lost 8 bases, with 15 bases spanning the gap. Germline values: CDR1 SEHNR, CDR2 FQNEAQ (reference sequence). The CDR3 consists of 13 residues. CDR3 DNA: TGTGCCAGCAGCCCAGCCCGGGATCAAGGCTACACCTTC. Translated, it gives CASSPARDQGYTF.

The chain uses TRBV19 and TRBJ1-2; TRBD1 agrees at 7 bases. Germline V gene lookup returns CDR1 LNHDA and CDR2 SQIVND (reference sequence). The CDR3 has 13 amino acids. V trimming: 3 bases; J trimming: 8 bases; junction bases outside the gene matches: 6. Written as DNA, the CDR3 is TGTGCCAGTAGTATCCAGGGGGGATACGGCTACACCTTC. Translation gives CASSIQGGYGYTF. The full variable domain, rest sourced from reference TRBV19 and TRBJ1-2, is DGGITQSPKYLFRKEGQNVTLSCEQNLNHDAMYWYRQDPGQGLRLIYYSQIVNDFQKGDIAEGYSVSREKKESFPLTVTSAQKNPTAFYLCASSIQGGYGYTFGSGTRLTVV.

The table lists this clonotype with a few counts. The chain combines TRBV6-1 with TRBJ1-1; no clear D. Germline V lookup: CDR1 MNHNS, CDR2 SASEGT. The CDR3 contains 13 residues. V was trimmed by 7 bases and J by 1 base, leaving 10 bases between them. The CDR3 loop is CASTPLRNTEAFF. The CDR3 DNA reads TGTGCCAGCACCCCCCTAAGGAACACTGAAGCTTTCTTT.

This clonotype was seen repeatedly, ten times or more. The J gene is TRBJ2-3, the V gene TRBV5-1; 12 bases line up with TRBD2. The CDR3 runs to 15 residues. J was trimmed by 5 bases and V by 0 bases; bases with no gene match: 1. Germline V gives CDR1 SGHRS, CDR2 YFSETQ. The CDR3 loop is CASSLGLAGVDTQYF. CDR3 DNA: TGCGCCAGCAGCTTGGGACTAGCGGGAGTAGATACGCAGTATTTT.

The chain has TRBV7-2 and TRBJ2-5; D gene uncertain. In germline, CDR1 is SGHTA, CDR2 FQGNSA. The CDR3 contains 14 residues. V was shortened by 6 bases and J by 2 bases, with 13 bases between the two germline ends. This CDR3 is CASSLRKDQETQYF. The DNA of the CDR3 is TGTGCCAGCAGTTTAAGAAAGGATCAAGAGACCCAGTACTTC.

The rearrangement links TRBV3-1 to TRBJ2-3; possible D gene TRBD2, 5 bases. Germline CDR1 LGHDT, CDR2 YNNKEL (reference sequence). The CDR3 is made up of 11 amino acids. V was cut by 5 bases and J by 8 bases, with 8 bases left in between. This CDR3 is CASSLGGTQYF. CDR3 bases: TGTGCCAGCAGCTTAGGAGGTACGCAGTATTTT.